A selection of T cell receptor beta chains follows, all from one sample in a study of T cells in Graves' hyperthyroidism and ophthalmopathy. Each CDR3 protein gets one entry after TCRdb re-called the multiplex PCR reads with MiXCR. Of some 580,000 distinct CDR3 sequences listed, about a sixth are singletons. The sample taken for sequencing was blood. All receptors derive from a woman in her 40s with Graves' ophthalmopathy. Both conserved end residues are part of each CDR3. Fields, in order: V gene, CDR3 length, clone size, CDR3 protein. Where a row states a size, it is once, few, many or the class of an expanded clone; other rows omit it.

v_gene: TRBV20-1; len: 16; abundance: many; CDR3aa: CSARDLGASGNQPQHF
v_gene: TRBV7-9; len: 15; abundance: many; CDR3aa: CASSRETGLGSPLHF
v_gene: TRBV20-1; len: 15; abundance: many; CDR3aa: CSAKDRTRVGETQYF
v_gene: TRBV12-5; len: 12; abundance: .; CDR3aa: CASGLEISPIYF
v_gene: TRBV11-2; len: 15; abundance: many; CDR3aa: CASSPGLAGGHEQFF
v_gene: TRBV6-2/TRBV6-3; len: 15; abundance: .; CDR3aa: CASRLQQGAETEAFF
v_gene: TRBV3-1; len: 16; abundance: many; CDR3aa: CASSQRGDEKQETQYF
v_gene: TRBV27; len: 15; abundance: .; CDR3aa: CASSLSGGGGYEQFF
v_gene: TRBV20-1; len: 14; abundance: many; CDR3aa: CSAHRPSSYNEQFF
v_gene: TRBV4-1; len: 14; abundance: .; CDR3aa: CASSQTGRYTEAFF
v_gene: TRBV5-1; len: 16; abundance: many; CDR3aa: CASSLGTGLAAYEQYF
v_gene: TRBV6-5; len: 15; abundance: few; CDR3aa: CASSYSGQGTHEQYF
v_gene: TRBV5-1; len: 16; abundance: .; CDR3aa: CASSPPGGVSTDTQYF
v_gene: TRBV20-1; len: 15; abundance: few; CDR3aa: CSAASLGQSIETQYF
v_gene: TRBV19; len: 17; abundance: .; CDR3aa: CASKTLEYGSGANVLTF
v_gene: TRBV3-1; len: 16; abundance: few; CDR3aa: CASSQGSGARKNIQYF
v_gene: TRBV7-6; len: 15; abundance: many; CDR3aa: CASSTDREIGQPQHF
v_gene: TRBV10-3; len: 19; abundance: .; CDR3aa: CAISEYERGLGHSNTEAFF
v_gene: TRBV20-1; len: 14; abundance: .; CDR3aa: CSARLLAGQETQYF
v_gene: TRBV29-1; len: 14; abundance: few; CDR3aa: CSVDTAGANTEAFF
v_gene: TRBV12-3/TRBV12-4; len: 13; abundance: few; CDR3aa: CASSRNSNEKLFF
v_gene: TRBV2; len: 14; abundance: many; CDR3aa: CASSAGQRGDTQYF
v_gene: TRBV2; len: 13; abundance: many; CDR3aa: CASAGQGNSPLHF
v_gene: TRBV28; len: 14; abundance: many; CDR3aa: CASTSSGEYNEQFF
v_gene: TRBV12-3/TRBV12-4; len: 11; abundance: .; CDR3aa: CASSFGTPLYF
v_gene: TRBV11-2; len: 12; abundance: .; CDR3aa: CASAVNQETQCF
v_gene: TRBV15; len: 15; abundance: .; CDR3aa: CATSRDRGRQETQYF
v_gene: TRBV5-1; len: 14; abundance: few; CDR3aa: CASSLEQGAREQFF
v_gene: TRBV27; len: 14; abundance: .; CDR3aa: CASSSLEVTDTQYF
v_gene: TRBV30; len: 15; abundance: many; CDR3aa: CAWSVTPDTAYGYTF
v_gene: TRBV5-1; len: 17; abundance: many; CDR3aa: CASSLGGTGRVNTEAFF
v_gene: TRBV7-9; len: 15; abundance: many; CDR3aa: CASSLTGTRNSPLHF
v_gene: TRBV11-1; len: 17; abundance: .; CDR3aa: CASSFPGLAGGTDTQYF
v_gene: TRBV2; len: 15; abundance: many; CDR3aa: CASSYRDRVNSPLHF
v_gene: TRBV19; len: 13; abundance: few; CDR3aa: CASSIPTSGERFF
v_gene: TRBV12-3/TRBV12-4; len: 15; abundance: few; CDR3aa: CASSSQGANNSPLHF
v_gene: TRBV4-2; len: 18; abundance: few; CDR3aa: CASSQDGELAPLHNEQFF
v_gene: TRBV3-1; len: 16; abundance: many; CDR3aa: CASSHGAGFSTDTQYF
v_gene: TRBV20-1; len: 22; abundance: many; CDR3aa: CSARPRRGERDARGSSYNEQFF
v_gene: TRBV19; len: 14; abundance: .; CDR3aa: CASSWPGGNTEAFF
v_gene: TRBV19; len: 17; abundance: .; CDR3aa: CASSPPPLAGVLETQYF
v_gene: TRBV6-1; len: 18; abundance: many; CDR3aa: CASTSHERGGLITGELFF
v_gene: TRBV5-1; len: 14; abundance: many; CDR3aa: CASSNGQRVNEQFF
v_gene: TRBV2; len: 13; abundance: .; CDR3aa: CASSASGKDEQYF
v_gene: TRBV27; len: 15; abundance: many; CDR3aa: CASSHGLAGADTQYF
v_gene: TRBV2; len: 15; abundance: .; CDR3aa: CASSGLAGVTETQYF
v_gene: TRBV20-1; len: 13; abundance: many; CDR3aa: CSARDTVGDEQYF
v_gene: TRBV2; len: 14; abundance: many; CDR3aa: CATARTSMTDTQYF
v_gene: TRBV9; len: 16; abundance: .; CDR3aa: CASSVSTSVPRREQFF
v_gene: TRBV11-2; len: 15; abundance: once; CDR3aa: CASSLEGRNYNEQFF
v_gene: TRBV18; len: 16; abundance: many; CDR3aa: CASSPLLAGVGNEQFF
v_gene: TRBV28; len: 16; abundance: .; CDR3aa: CASSPRGTANTGEQYF
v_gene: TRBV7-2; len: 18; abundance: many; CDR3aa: CASSSFGGRAWGTDTQYF
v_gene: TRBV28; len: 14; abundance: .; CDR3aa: CASGIDVGANVLTF
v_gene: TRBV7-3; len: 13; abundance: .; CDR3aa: CARSSQGTDTQYF
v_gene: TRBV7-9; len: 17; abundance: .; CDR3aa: CASSLEPSGSSYNEQFF
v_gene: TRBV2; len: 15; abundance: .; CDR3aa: CASSEARGRNYEQYF
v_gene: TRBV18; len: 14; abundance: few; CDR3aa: CASSPEGQSYGYTF
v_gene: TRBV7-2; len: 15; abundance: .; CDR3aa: CASSLGTLRNSPLHF
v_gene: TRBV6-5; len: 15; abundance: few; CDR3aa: CASSYSRGAGTEAFF